This T cell receptor beta chain stems from a study of blood T cell repertoires in COVID-19. Overall study: The origin of the acute and convalescent COVID-19 samples was the United States, Italy and Spain. Sources were T cells, B-cell-depleted T cells, or PBMCs; the material itself was cDNA or gDNA.

Germline CDR1 and CDR2: SNHLY and FYNNEI. J was trimmed by 1 base and V by 8 bases; bases with no gene match: 6. The CDR3 length is 14 residues. The repertoire was sequenced with immunoSEQ multiplex PCR; TCRdb's copy has only in-frame clones and lacks some. This sample has some 220,000 clones, with roughly 84% found just once. Specimen: peripheral blood. V and J are TRBV2 and TRBJ2-5; 8 bases agree with TRBD2. This TCR derives from an elderly woman with active or convalescent COVID-19. The CDR3 DNA sequence: TGTGCCAGCCTTGAACTAGCGGCCCAAGAGACCCAGTACTTC. Translation gives CASLELAAQETQYF.